Given below is one T cell receptor beta chain in context. This entry belongs to a study of OX40 agonist ivuxolimab in advanced cancers. Background on the study: The group had a mean age of about 60 years, ranged from about 23 to 85, and was 75% to 85% male.

V was trimmed by 3 bases and J by 0 bases, leaving 9 bases between them. The CDR3 runs 15 residues. From germline, CDR1 is LNHDA and CDR2 SQIVND (reference sequence). Some clones are missing from TCRdb's copy, which holds only in-frame ones; the method was immunoSEQ multiplex PCR. The data hold 77,000 or so clones, with more than 75% observed a single time. The specimen comprised CD4+ or CD8+ T cells sorted from blood, sampled in a trial of the OX40 agonist ivuxolimab. The chain combines TRBV19 with TRBJ1-3, with D hard to call. The sequence was obtained from an adult with an advanced solid tumor such as melanoma, head and neck, liver or kidney cancer. The CDR3 reads CASSMATYSGNTIYF. The CDR3 region has the DNA TGTGCCAGTAGTATGGCCACTTACTCTGGAAACACCATATATTTT.